The rows below give T cell receptor beta chains drawn from one sample of a study of patients and donors after allogeneic stem cell transplantation. TCRdb independently ran MiXCR on the RT-PCR reads; one entry per CDR3 protein. Of some 880,000 distinct CDR3 sequences in the sample, approximately 19% were seen once. Sequenced input: blood, either unsorted or a sorted T cell fraction (not recorded which). The receptors shown here come from a human donor who was either an allogeneic HSCT recipient or a stem cell or donor lymphocyte infusion donor (not recorded which). It is not recorded whose cells these are; they may come from a transplant donor. The CDR3 runs from the conserved cysteine through the conserved F or W. D genes are given only for firm matches. Size is stated for part of the rows, as once, few or many counts, or as a class when the clone is expanded.

clone size,D gene,J gene,V gene,CDR3 protein,CDR3 DNA
NA,TRBD2,TRBJ2-7,TRBV12-3/TRBV12-4,CASSPGLAGGVYEQYF,TGTGCCAGCAGTCCCGGACTAGCGGGAGGGGTCTACGAGCAGTACTTC
NA,NA,TRBJ2-7,TRBV6-2/TRBV6-3,CASSYPPTSYEQYF,TGTGCCAGCAGTTACCCCCCCACTTCTTACGAGCAGTACTTC
NA,TRBD2,TRBJ2-1,TRBV3-1,CASSQKRGSSSEQFF,TGTGCCAGCAGCCAAAAGCGGGGGAGTTCCAGTGAGCAGTTCTTC
NA,TRBD1,TRBJ1-5,TRBV6-1,CASSHLPTGGGVPQHF,TGTGCCAGCAGTCATCTCCCGACAGGGGGGGGGGTGCCCCAGCATTTT
NA,NA,TRBJ2-7,TRBV7-9,CASSLIRNEQYF,TGTGCCAGCAGCTTAATTCGGAACGAGCAGTACTTC
NA,NA,TRBJ1-1,TRBV21-1,CASRSYRELFF,TGTGCCAGCAGGTCGTACAGGGAGCTGTTCTTT
few,TRBD2,TRBJ2-3,TRBV15,CATSRAGGEGDTQYF,TGTGCCACCAGCAGAGCTGGGGGGGAAGGAGATACGCAGTATTTT
many,TRBD1,TRBJ2-7,TRBV5-1,CASSLRPQDRVGYEQYF,TGCGCCAGCAGCCTCCGACCTCAGGACAGGGTCGGCTACGAGCAGTACTTC
many,TRBD2,TRBJ2-3,TRBV5-1,CASSLASGGPDTQYF,TGCGCCAGCAGCTTGGCTAGCGGGGGACCAGATACGCAGTATTTT
few,NA,TRBJ2-7,TRBV12-3/TRBV12-4,CASTTSRGFYEQYF,TGTGCCAGCACCACCTCCCGGGGCTTCTACGAGCAGTACTTC
NA,NA,TRBJ2-3,TRBV7-8,CASSWASDTQYF,TGTGCCAGCAGCTGGGCCTCGGATACGCAGTATTTT
few,TRBD1,TRBJ2-1,TRBV10-3,CAISAGGLDEQFF,TGTGCCATCAGTGCAGGGGGCCTAGATGAGCAGTTCTTC
few,NA,TRBJ2-2,TRBV3-1,CAIGSYTGELFF,TGTGCGATCGGTTCTTACACCGGGGAGCTGTTTTTT
NA,NA,TRBJ2-1,TRBV5-1,CASSSDLIEQFF,TGCGCCAGCAGCTCGGACCTTATTGAGCAGTTCTTC
NA,NA,TRBJ2-2,TRBV5-1,CASSYSQGSTGELFF,TGCGCCAGCAGTTATTCTCAGGGGTCCACCGGGGAGCTGTTTTTT
few,NA,TRBJ2-7,TRBV15,CATSRDQVFYEQYF,TGTGCCACCAGCAGAGATCAGGTTTTCTACGAGCAGTACTTC
few,NA,TRBJ2-2,TRBV6-5,CASSYELKTGELFF,TGTGCCAGCAGTTACGAACTAAAAACCGGGGAGCTGTTTTTT
few,NA,TRBJ2-3,TRBV9,CASSVGPRGLTDTQYF,TGTGCCAGCAGCGTAGGTCCGCGGGGGCTCACAGATACGCAGTATTTT
NA,TRBD2,TRBJ2-1,TRBV24-1,CATSDPPGTSDYNEQFF,TGTGCCACCAGTGACCCCCCCGGGACTAGTGATTACAATGAGCAGTTCTTC
few,NA,TRBJ2-1,TRBV12-3/TRBV12-4,CASSDKMGGPYNEQFF,TGTGCCAGCAGTGACAAGATGGGGGGGCCCTACAATGAGCAGTTCTTC
many,NA,TRBJ2-5,TRBV12-3/TRBV12-4,CASSLNSQETQYF,TGTGCCAGCAGTTTAAACAGCCAAGAGACCCAGTACTTC
few,TRBD1,TRBJ2-2,TRBV10-3,CAISENRGPPGELFF,TGTGCCATCAGTGAGAACAGGGGGCCTCCCGGGGAGCTGTTTTTT
few,NA,TRBJ1-5,TRBV6-5,CASRDVGQPQHF,TGTGCCAGCAGGGACGTCGGGCAGCCCCAGCATTTT
NA,NA,TRBJ2-3,TRBV6-5,CASSYSKAGLSFTDTQYF,TGTGCCAGCAGTTACTCGAAGGCGGGGCTATCTTTCACAGATACGCAGTATTTT
few,TRBD1,TRBJ2-3,TRBV9,CASSVQGARADTQYF,TGTGCCAGCAGCGTACAGGGGGCCAGGGCAGATACGCAGTATTTT
NA,TRBD1,TRBJ2-7,TRBV11-2,CASSLFRDRQYF,TGTGCCAGCAGCCTATTCAGGGACAGGCAGTACTTC